Listed below are T cell receptor beta chains from one sample, sequenced in a study of cytotoxic CD8 clonotypes in ibrutinib-treated CLL. Libraries were prepared by immunoSEQ multiplex PCR; TCRdb keeps only in-frame clonotypes and omits some of them. This table has fewer than 80,000 clones, 57% appearing once. Sequences were derived from PBMCs, sampled after 12 months of ibrutinib treatment. The receptors derive from a human donor with chronic lymphocytic leukemia. Each CDR3 is given with its conserved first and last residue.

v_call: TRBV29-1; j_call: TRBJ2-3; cdr3_aa: CSVEWGSTDTQYF
v_call: TRBV27; j_call: TRBJ1-2; cdr3_aa: CASSLGGYYGYTF
v_call: TRBV28; j_call: TRBJ1-5; cdr3_aa: CASSFDRSNQPQHF
v_call: TRBV6-5; j_call: TRBJ1-6; cdr3_aa: CASSLPRIYNSPLHF
v_call: TRBV27; j_call: TRBJ2-1; cdr3_aa: CASSLVVKNEQFF
v_call: TRBV6-1; j_call: TRBJ1-5; cdr3_aa: CASSGVYSNQPQHF
v_call: TRBV6-6; j_call: TRBJ1-2; cdr3_aa: CASSYTGLNGYTF
v_call: TRBV7-9; j_call: TRBJ1-1; cdr3_aa: CASSRPGFEAFF
v_call: TRBV5-6; j_call: TRBJ1-5; cdr3_aa: CASSFGRGTSNQPQHF
v_call: TRBV5-1; j_call: TRBJ2-7; cdr3_aa: CASSLETDYEQYF
v_call: TRBV6-5; j_call: TRBJ2-7; cdr3_aa: CASSYIGHNYEQYF
v_call: TRBV18; j_call: TRBJ1-5; cdr3_aa: CASSPTRVRGESNQPQHF
v_call: TRBV6-1; j_call: TRBJ1-3; cdr3_aa: CASSAGQGNSGNTIYF
v_call: TRBV5-1; j_call: TRBJ1-6; cdr3_aa: CASSETREDSPLHF
v_call: TRBV29-1; j_call: TRBJ2-3; cdr3_aa: CSGGVADTQYF
v_call: TRBV19; j_call: TRBJ2-6; cdr3_aa: CASSIRGQGANVLTF
v_call: TRBV5-6; j_call: TRBJ2-1; cdr3_aa: CASSFVLGATSYNEQFF
v_call: TRBV4-1; j_call: TRBJ2-7; cdr3_aa: CASSQLTSGDSYEQYF
v_call: TRBV6-5; j_call: TRBJ1-5; cdr3_aa: CASNRQPQHF
v_call: TRBV30; j_call: TRBJ1-2; cdr3_aa: CAWTPGRNYGYTF
v_call: TRBV5-1; j_call: TRBJ1-2; cdr3_aa: CASSLWTGGYGYTF
v_call: TRBV4-1; j_call: TRBJ2-3; cdr3_aa: CASSRMGEGDTQYF
v_call: TRBV6-1; j_call: TRBJ1-1; cdr3_aa: CASSTRPWGTEAFF
v_call: TRBV28; j_call: TRBJ1-2; cdr3_aa: CASRRDRGIQGYTF
v_call: TRBV5-4; j_call: TRBJ2-5; cdr3_aa: CASSLEYETQYF
v_call: TRBV25-1; j_call: TRBJ1-2; cdr3_aa: CASSEWHGGHPTGYTF
v_call: TRBV19; j_call: TRBJ1-6; cdr3_aa: CASGQGSPGDSPLHF
v_call: TRBV19; j_call: TRBJ1-1; cdr3_aa: CASSQGIAEAFF
v_call: TRBV7-2; j_call: TRBJ2-3; cdr3_aa: CASRRTGSRITTDTQYF
v_call: TRBV11-3; j_call: TRBJ2-2; cdr3_aa: CASSFDRPGTGTNTGELFF
v_call: TRBV5-6; j_call: TRBJ1-5; cdr3_aa: CASSSTTQGTGQGQPQHF
v_call: TRBV5-1; j_call: TRBJ2-5; cdr3_aa: CASSFIGETQYF
v_call: TRBV19; j_call: TRBJ2-2; cdr3_aa: CATLYPNTGELFF
v_call: TRBV7-9; j_call: TRBJ2-1; cdr3_aa: CASSITGGRDNEQFF
v_call: TRBV7-9; j_call: TRBJ2-3; cdr3_aa: CASSLSSDTQYF
v_call: TRBV9; j_call: TRBJ2-5; cdr3_aa: CASSVALAGPLLTQYF
v_call: TRBV5-4; j_call: TRBJ2-1; cdr3_aa: CASSLGSGGPNNEQFF
v_call: TRBV29-1; j_call: TRBJ2-3; cdr3_aa: CSVVSGREPMSTDTQYF
v_call: TRBV5-4; j_call: TRBJ1-6; cdr3_aa: CASSPLASSYNSPLHF
v_call: TRBV28; j_call: TRBJ2-2; cdr3_aa: CASTLGGRWHGELFF
v_call: TRBV9; j_call: TRBJ1-1; cdr3_aa: CASSVRFGGGTEAFF
v_call: TRBV2; j_call: TRBJ1-3; cdr3_aa: CASSGTGVRSGNTIYF
v_call: TRBV18; j_call: TRBJ1-4; cdr3_aa: CASSETGIGNEKLFF
v_call: TRBV11-2; j_call: TRBJ1-1; cdr3_aa: CASSGGPRVSETEAFF
v_call: TRBV2; j_call: TRBJ1-2; cdr3_aa: CASTTDAFYGYTF
v_call: TRBV27; j_call: TRBJ2-1; cdr3_aa: CASKTGTVYNEQFF
v_call: TRBV29-1; j_call: TRBJ2-1; cdr3_aa: CSTDRYNEQFF
v_call: TRBV2; j_call: TRBJ1-2; cdr3_aa: CASSEGGANYGYTF
v_call: TRBV29-1; j_call: TRBJ2-3; cdr3_aa: CSASGGPRPDTQYF
v_call: TRBV11-2; j_call: TRBJ2-1; cdr3_aa: CASRPNPGLSYNEQFF
v_call: TRBV6-1; j_call: TRBJ1-3; cdr3_aa: CASSIQGAGNTIYF